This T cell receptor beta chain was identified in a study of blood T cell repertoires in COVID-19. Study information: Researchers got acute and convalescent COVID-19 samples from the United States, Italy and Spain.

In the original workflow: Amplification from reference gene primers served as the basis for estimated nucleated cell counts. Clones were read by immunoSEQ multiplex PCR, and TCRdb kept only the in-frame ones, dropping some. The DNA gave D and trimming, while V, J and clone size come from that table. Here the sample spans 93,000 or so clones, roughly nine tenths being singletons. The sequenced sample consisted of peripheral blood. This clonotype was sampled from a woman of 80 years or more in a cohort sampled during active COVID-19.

The CDR3 here is CASSEDRESYNSPLHF. CDR3 DNA sequence: TGTGCCAGCAGCGAGGACAGGGAGAGTTATAATTCACCCCTCCACTTT. This chain joins TRBV9 and TRBJ1-6; 8 bases map to TRBD1. V lost 3 bases and J lost 4; bases outside the gene matches: 6. Looked up from germline, CDR1 is SGDLS and CDR2 is YYNGEE. CDR3 size: 16 residues.